A few counts support the clone carrying this TCR beta chain. These data originate in a study of blood T cells in healthy people across ages. The CDR3 consists of 15 residues. In germline, CDR1 is SGHTA, CDR2 FQGNSA. Trimming took off 5 bases at V and 4 bases at J, with 17 bases between the two ends. With a J-beta primer mix and a sample-barcoded 5' primer, a second PCR ran about 7 to 12 cycles. MiXCR was run by TCRdb on the 5' RACE reads, yielding one entry per CDR3 protein. The sample consists of about 1.1 million distinct CDR3 sequences, 30% to 40% of them appearing once. V gene TRBV7-2 combines with J gene TRBJ1-2, with D perhaps TRBD1 (6 bases). This TCR came from a man aged 18 to 30 in good health. Sequencing was performed on blood. The CDR3 region has the DNA TGTGCCAGCAGCCCAGGGGCGGGGATCTTCTATGGCTACACCTTC. This gives the protein CASSPGAGIFYGYTF.